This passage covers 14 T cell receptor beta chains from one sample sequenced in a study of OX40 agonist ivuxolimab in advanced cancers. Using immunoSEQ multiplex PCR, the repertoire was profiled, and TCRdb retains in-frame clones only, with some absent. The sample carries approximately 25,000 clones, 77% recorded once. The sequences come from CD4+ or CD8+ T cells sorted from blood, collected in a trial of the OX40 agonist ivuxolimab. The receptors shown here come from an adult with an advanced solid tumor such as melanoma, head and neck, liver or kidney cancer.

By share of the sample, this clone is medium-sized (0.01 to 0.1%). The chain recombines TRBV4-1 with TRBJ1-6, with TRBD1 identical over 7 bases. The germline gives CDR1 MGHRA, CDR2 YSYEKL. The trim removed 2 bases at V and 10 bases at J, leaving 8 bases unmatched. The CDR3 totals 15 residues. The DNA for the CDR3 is TGCGCCAGCAGCCAACCCTTAGACAGGGAGTCACCCCTCCACTTT. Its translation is CASSQPLDRESPLHF.

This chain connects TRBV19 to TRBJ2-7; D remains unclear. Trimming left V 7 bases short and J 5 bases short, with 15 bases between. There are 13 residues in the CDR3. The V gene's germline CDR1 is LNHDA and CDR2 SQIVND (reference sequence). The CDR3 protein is CASTPFGSHEQYF. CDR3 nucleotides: TGTGCCAGTACACCTTTTGGAAGCCACGAGCAGTACTTC.

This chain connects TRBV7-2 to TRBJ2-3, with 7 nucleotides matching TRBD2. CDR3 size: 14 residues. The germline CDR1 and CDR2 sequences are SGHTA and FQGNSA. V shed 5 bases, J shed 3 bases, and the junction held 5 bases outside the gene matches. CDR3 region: CASSPGLGTDTQYF. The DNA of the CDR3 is TGTGCCAGCAGCCCTGGACTAGGGACAGATACGCAGTATTTT.

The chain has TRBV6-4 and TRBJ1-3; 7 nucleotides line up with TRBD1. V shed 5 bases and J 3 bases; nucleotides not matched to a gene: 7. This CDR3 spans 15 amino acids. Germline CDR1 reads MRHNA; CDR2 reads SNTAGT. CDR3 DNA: TGTGCCAGCAGTCGTCTCACAGGGGATGGAAACACCATATATTTT. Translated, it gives CASSRLTGDGNTIYF.

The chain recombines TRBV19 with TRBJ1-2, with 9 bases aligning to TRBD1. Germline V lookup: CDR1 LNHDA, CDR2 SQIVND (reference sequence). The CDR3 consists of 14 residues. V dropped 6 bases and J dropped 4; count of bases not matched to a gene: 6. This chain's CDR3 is CASRRQGGFYGYTF. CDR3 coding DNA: TGTGCCAGTAGGCGACAGGGGGGTTTCTATGGCTACACCTTC.

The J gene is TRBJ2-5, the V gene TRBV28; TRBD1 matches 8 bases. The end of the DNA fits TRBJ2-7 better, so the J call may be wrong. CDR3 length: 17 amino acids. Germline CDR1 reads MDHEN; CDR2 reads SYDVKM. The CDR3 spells CASSLKSWGTGFYEQYF. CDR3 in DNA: TGTGCCAGCAGTTTAAAGAGCTGGGGGACAGGCTTCTACGAGCAGTACTTC.

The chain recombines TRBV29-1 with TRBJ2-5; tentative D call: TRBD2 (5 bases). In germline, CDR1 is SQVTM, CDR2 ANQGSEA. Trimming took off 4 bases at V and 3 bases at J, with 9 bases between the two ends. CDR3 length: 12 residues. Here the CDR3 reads CSVVREKETQYF. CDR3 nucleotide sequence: TGCAGCGTTGTAAGGGAGAAAGAGACCCAGTACTTC.

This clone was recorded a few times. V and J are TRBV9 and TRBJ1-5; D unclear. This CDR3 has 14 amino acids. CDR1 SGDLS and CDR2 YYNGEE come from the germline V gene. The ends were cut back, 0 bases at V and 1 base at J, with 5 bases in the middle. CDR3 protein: CASSVDPSNQPQHF. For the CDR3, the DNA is TGTGCCAGCAGCGTAGATCCAAGCAATCAGCCCCAGCATTTT.

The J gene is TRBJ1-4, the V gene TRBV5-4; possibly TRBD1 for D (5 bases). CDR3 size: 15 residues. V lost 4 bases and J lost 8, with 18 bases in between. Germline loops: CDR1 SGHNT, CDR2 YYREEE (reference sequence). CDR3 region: CASSLGTSYGEKLFF. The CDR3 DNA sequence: TGTGCCAGCAGCCTTGGGACGAGTTATGGAGAAAAACTGTTTTTT.

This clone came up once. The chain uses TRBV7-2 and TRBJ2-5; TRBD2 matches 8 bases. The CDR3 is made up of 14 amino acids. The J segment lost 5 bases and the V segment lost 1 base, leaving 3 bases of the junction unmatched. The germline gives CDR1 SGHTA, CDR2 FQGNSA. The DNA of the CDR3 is TGTGCCAGCAGCTTAGTAGCGGGAAAGGAGACCCAGTACTTC. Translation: CASSLVAGKETQYF.

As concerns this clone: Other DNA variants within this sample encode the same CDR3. CDR3 DNA sequence: TGTGCCACCAGCAGAGAGGAAGGGGATGGCTACACCTTC. It codes for CATSREEGDGYTF. The gene calls are TRBV15 and TRBJ1-2; tentatively, D is TRBD1 (5 bases). The V end lost 0 bases, the J end lost 6 bases, and 8 bases lay between the germline ends. The germline V gene has CDR1 LNHNV and CDR2 YYDKDF (reference sequence). The CDR3 runs to 13 residues.

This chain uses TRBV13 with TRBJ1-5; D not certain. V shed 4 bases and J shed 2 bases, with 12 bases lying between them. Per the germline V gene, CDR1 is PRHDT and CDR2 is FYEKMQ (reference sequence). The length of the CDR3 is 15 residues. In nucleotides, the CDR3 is TGTGCCAGCAGCTCCGAAAGAAGGGGCAATCAGCCCCAGCATTTT. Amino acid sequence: CASSSERRGNQPQHF.

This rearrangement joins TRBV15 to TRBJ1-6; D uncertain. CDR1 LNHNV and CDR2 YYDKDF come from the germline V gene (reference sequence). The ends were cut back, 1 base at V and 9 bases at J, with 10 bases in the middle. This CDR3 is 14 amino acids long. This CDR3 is CATSRGGEGSPLHF. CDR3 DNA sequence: TGTGCCACCAGCAGAGGCGGGGAGGGTTCACCCCTCCACTTT.

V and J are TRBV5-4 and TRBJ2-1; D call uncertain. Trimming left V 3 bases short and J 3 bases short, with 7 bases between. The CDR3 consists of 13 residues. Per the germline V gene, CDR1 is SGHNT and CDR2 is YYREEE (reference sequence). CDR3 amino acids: CASSWYNYNEQFF. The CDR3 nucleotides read TGTGCCAGCAGCTGGTACAACTACAATGAGCAGTTCTTC.